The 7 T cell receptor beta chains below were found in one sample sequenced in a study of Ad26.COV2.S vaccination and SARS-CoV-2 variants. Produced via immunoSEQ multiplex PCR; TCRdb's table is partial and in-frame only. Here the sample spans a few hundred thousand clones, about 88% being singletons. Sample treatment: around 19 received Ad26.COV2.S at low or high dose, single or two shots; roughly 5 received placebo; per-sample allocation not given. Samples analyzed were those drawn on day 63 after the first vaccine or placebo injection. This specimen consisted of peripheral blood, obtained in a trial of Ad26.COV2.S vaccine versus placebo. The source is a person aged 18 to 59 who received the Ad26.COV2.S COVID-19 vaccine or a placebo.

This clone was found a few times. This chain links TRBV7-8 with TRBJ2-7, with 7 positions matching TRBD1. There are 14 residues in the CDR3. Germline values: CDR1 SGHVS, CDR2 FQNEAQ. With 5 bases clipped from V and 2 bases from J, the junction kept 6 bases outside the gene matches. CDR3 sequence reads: CASSLWTGTYEQYF. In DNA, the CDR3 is TGTGCCAGCAGCCTATGGACAGGAACCTACGAGCAGTACTTC.

CDR3 sequence: CASSFLAPNTEAFF. CDR3 DNA sequence: TGTGCCAGCAGCTTTTTGGCACCGAACACTGAAGCTTTCTTT. This chain links TRBV5-4 with TRBJ1-1; D unresolved. The CDR3 sequence is 14 residues long. Germline CDR1 reads SGHNT; CDR2 reads YYREEE (reference sequence). V lost 2 bases and J 1 base, leaving 9 bases between the germline ends.

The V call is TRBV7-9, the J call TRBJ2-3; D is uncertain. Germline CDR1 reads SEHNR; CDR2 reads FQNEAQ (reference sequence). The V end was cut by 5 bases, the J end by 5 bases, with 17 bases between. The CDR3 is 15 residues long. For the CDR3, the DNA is TGTGCCAGCAGCCCAGTGACAACCTTACAAGATACGCAGTATTTT. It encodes CASSPVTTLQDTQYF.

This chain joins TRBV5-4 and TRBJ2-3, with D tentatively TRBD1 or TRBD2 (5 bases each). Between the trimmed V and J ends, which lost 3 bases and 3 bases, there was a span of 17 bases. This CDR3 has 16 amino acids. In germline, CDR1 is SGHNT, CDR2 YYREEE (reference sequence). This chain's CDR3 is CASSSGWGSGTDTQYF. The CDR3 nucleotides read TGTGCCAGCAGCTCGGGATGGGGGAGTGGTACAGATACGCAGTATTTT. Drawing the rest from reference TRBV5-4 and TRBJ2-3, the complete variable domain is ETGVTQSPTHLIKTRGQQVTLRCSSQSGHNTVSWYQQALGQGPQFIFQYYREEENGRGNFPPRFSGLQFPNYSSELNVNALELDDSALYLCASSSGWGSGTDTQYFGPGTRLTVL.

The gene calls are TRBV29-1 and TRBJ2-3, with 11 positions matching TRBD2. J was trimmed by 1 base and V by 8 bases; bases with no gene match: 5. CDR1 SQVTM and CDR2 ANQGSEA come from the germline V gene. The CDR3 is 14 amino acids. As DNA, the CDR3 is TGCAGCCTGACACTAGCGGGAGGCACAGATACGCAGTATTTT. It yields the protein CSLTLAGGTDTQYF.

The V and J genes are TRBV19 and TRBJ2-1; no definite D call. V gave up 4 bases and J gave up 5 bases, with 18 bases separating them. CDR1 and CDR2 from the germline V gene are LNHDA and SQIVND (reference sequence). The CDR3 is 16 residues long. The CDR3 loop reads CASSSVSGLGHNEQFF. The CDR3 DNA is TGTGCCAGTAGTAGCGTAAGTGGATTGGGTCACAATGAGCAGTTCTTC.

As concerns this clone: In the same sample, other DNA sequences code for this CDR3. CDR3 region: CASSFQGETEAFF. CDR3 in DNA: TGCGCCAGCAGCTTCCAGGGGGAAACTGAAGCTTTCTTT. This chain uses TRBV5-1 with TRBJ1-1, with 7 bases matching TRBD1. Germline values: CDR1 SGHRS, CDR2 YFSETQ. The V and J ends lost 2 bases and 5 bases, in that order; junction bases with no gene match: 3. There are 13 residues in the CDR3.